One and the same sample provided the 17 T cell receptor beta chains below, sequenced in a study of post-analysis software for immune sequencing data. Broader study findings: Patients used about 5 TRBV segments, including TRBV5-6, TRBV5-1 and TRBV20-1, more often than controls.

For these receptors, no antigen is known. Unique molecular identifiers tagged the TCR beta cDNA libraries. MiXCR, run by TCRdb on the PCR reads, gives a single entry per CDR3 protein. This sample yields roughly 800,000 distinct CDR3 sequences, of which about 32% are seen a single time; 0.55% to 0.65% belongs to the top ten. Sequencing was performed on blood. These receptors all come from a girl aged 5-17 years with multiple sclerosis.

This clonotype has a handful of counts. The chain combines TRBV28 with TRBJ1-1; D uncertain. The V end lost 1 base, the J end lost 5 bases, and 20 bases lay between the germline ends. The germline CDR1 and CDR2 sequences are MDHEN and SYDVKM. The CDR3 extends over 17 amino acids. As DNA, the CDR3 is TGTGCCAGCAGTTTATCCGGCCCAGACATCCTCCTAACTGAAGCTTTCTTT. Translation gives CASSLSGPDILLTEAFF.

This clonotype has more than one count but fewer than ten. This chain uses TRBV29-1 with TRBJ2-3; 12 nucleotides line up with TRBD2. CDR3 length: 14 amino acids. V was clipped by 7 bases and J by 4 bases; unmatched bases: 6. The germline V gene has CDR1 SQVTM and CDR2 ANQGSEA. In DNA, the CDR3 is TGCAGCGCTGGGACTAGCGGGCGCGCAGATACGCAGTATTTT. This sequence encodes CSAGTSGRADTQYF.

The chain combines TRBV6-6 with TRBJ1-1; TRBD1 might be the D (5 bases). CDR1 is MNHNY, CDR2 SVGAGI, per germline (reference sequence). V was trimmed by 11 bases and J by 4 bases, leaving 20 bases between them. The CDR3 sequence is 14 residues long. CDR3 residues: CAGRFEGRSTEAFF. CDR3 in DNA: TGTGCCGGTAGATTTGAGGGGCGGAGCACTGAAGCTTTCTTT.

This rearrangement joins TRBV7-2 to TRBJ2-7; maybe TRBD1 (7 bases). Trimming removed 5 bases at V and 1 base at J, with 18 bases between. The V gene's germline CDR1 is SGHTA and CDR2 FQGNSA. This CDR3 has 16 residues. The CDR3: CASSQAGGSGSYEQYF. The CDR3 coding sequence is TGTGCCAGCAGCCAGGCAGGGGGTAGCGGATCCTACGAGCAGTACTTC.

This clonotype has just a few counts. The chain has TRBV5-1 and TRBJ1-2; the D is unclear. This CDR3 is 14 amino acids long. Between the trimmed V and J ends, which lost 4 bases and 2 bases, there was a span of 12 bases. The germline V gene has CDR1 SGHRS and CDR2 YFSETQ. The CDR3 DNA reads as TGCGCCAGCAGCCGGATGCAGGCGAACTATGGCTACACCTTC. This translates into CASSRMQANYGYTF.

As regards this clonotype: A much bigger clone sits one base away, suggesting this may be a read error. The V call is TRBV29-1, the J call TRBJ1-2, with D perhaps matching TRBD1 (6 bases). Germline assignment: CDR1 SQVTM and CDR2 ANQGSEA. CDR3 length: 11 amino acids. The CDR3 nucleotides are TGCAGCGTCGGACAGAACTGTGGCTACACCTTC. This sequence encodes CSVGQNCGYTF.

The chain couples TRBV4-3 to TRBJ2-3; D not resolved. The CDR3 consists of 16 residues. Per the germline V gene, CDR1 is LGHNA and CDR2 is YSLEER. Trimming removed 0 bases at V and 0 bases at J, with 10 bases between. The CDR3 region is CASSQDASLSTDTQYF. The CDR3, as DNA: TGCGCCAGCAGCCAAGATGCCTCTCTTAGCACAGATACGCAGTATTTT.

This chain joins TRBV15 and TRBJ1-2; no reliable D call. The germline V gene encodes CDR1 LNHNV and CDR2 YYDKDF (reference sequence). CDR3 length: 15 residues. Trimming took off 1 base at V and 6 bases at J, with 15 bases between the two ends. The DNA of the CDR3 is TGTGCCACCAGCAGAGGGAACTCTAAGAGGGATGGCTACACCTTC. Amino acids: CATSRGNSKRDGYTF.

This clonotype was recorded a few times. The chain is built from TRBV29-1 and TRBJ1-5; TRBD1 might be the D (5 bases). The germline V gene encodes CDR1 SQVTM and CDR2 ANQGSEA. The germline V and J ends were trimmed by 2 bases and 0 bases, with 23 bases remaining between them. The CDR3 length is 19 residues. The CDR3 nucleotides are TGCAGCGTTGAATTCACCGGGACCGCGACGTTCTATAGCAATCAGCCCCAGCATTTT. Its protein product is CSVEFTGTATFYSNQPQHF.

This clonotype showed up just a few times. V usage is TRBV5-1 and J usage is TRBJ2-3; the D gene is possibly TRBD1 (6 bases). Germline CDR1 SGHRS, CDR2 YFSETQ. CDR3 size: 15 residues. Trimming left V 7 bases short and J 2 bases short, with 17 bases between. The CDR3 here is CASRPLGTPTDTQYF. In DNA form, the CDR3 reads TGCGCCAGCCGCCCCCTGGGGACACCCACAGATACGCAGTATTTT.

This clonotype was seen more than once but under ten times. This chain joins TRBV2 and TRBJ2-3; D ambiguous. The CDR3 runs to 15 residues. Trimming stripped 3 bases from V and 4 bases from J, with 14 bases between. The germline gives CDR1 SNHLY, CDR2 FYNNEI. This CDR3 is CASSDRRSESDTQYF. CDR3 in DNA: TGTGCCAGCAGTGACCGACGGAGCGAATCAGATACGCAGTATTTT.

This clonotype was counted a few times. CDR3 sequence: CSASEVDEQFF. CDR3 in DNA: TGCAGTGCTAGCGAGGTAGATGAGCAGTTCTTC. The chain recombines TRBV20-1 with TRBJ2-1; D remains unclear. The V end lost 3 bases, the J end lost 8 bases, and 8 bases lay between the germline ends. There are 11 residues in the CDR3. Germline assignment: CDR1 DFQATT and CDR2 SNEGSKA (reference sequence).

J is TRBJ2-1 and V is TRBV11-2; TRBD1 matches 7 bases. The ends lost 6 bases at V and 8 bases at J; junction bases unmatched: 16. The CDR3 has 16 amino acids. Germline CDR1 is SGHAT and CDR2 is FQNNGV. The CDR3 region is CASSYYRGPSIDEQFF. DNA of the CDR3: TGTGCCAGCAGTTACTACAGGGGTCCCTCCATAGATGAGCAGTTCTTC.

This clonotype turned up a few times. Mismatch with germline at one junction end may stem from a read error. The rearrangement uses TRBV6-1 and TRBJ1-1; no firm D call. The CDR3 extends over 11 amino acids. CDR1 and CDR2 from the germline V gene are MNHNS and SASEGT. Here the CDR3 reads CASTLNTEAFF. The DNA of the CDR3 is TGTGCCAGCACTCTGAACACTGAGGCTTTCTTT.

There are a few counts of this clonotype. V gene TRBV24-1 combines with J gene TRBJ2-5, with no clear D. The V gene lost 3 bases and the J gene lost 5 bases, with 15 bases spanning the gap. The CDR3 loop spans 15 amino acids. Germline assignment: CDR1 KGHDR and CDR2 SFDVKD. CDR3 sequence reads: CATSDADDVWETQYF. The CDR3 DNA sequence: TGTGCCACCAGTGATGCGGACGACGTCTGGGAGACCCAGTACTTC.

The rearrangement uses TRBV10-3 and TRBJ2-7; D ambiguous. CDR1 and CDR2 from the germline V gene are ENHRY and SYGVKD. The V gene lost 3 bases and the J gene lost 5 bases, with 14 bases spanning the gap. This CDR3 is built from 14 residues. The CDR3 DNA is TGTGCCATCAGTGAACAAGGACGGATAGACGAGCAGTACTTC. Protein sequence: CAISEQGRIDEQYF.

A few counts support this clonotype. This chain links TRBV7-6 with TRBJ2-7, with D possibly TRBD2 on 6 matching bases. Germline assignment: CDR1 SGHVS and CDR2 FNYEAQ. The germline V and J ends were trimmed by 5 bases and 0 bases, with 14 bases remaining between them. This CDR3 is built from 15 residues. Here the CDR3 reads CASSPIAGLSYEQYF. The CDR3 DNA reads as TGTGCCAGCAGCCCTATCGCGGGACTCTCCTACGAGCAGTACTTC.